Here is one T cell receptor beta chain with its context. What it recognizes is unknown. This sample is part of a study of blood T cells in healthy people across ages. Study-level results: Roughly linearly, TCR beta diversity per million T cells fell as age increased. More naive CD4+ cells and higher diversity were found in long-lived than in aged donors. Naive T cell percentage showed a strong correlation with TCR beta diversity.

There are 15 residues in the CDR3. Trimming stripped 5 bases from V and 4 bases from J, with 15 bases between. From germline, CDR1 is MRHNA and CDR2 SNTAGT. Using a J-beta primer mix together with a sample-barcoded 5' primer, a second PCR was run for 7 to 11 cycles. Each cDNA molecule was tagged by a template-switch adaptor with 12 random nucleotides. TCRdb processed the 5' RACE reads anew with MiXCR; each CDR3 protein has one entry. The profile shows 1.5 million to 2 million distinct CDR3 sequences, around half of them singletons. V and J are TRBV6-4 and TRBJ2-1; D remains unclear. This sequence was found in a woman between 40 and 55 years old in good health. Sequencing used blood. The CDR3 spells CASSRAADSYNEQFF. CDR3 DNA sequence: TGTGCCAGCAGTAGGGCGGCAGATAGTTACAATGAGCAGTTCTTC.